The rows below give T cell receptor beta chains drawn from one sample of a study of blood T cell repertoires in COVID-19. Repertoires were generated with immunoSEQ multiplex PCR, while TCRdb's copy carries only in-frame clones and drops some. The sample includes approximately 150,000 clones, around 76% of them seen just once. The sample was peripheral blood. These receptor sequences come from a woman in her sixties or seventies with acute or convalescent COVID-19. Each CDR3 is given with its conserved first and last residue. Fields, in order: CDR3 DNA, CDR3 protein, D gene, J gene, clone size, V gene. A D gene is named only where the DNA matches it firmly. A row's size may be missing; if present it is once, few, many or a size class.

DNA: TGTGCCAGCAGTACAGGGGGCTTCTACGAGCAGTACTTC
CDR3: CASSTGGFYEQYF
D: TRBD1
J: TRBJ2-7
size: NA
V: TRBV9

DNA: TGTGCCACCAAGGGACAGGGTTCGGCCGGGGAGCTGTTTTTT
CDR3: CATKGQGSAGELFF
D: TRBD1
J: TRBJ2-2
size: NA
V: TRBV2

DNA: TGTGCCAGCAGTGAACCCAGGTCACCTAGCAATGAAAAACTGTTTTTT
CDR3: CASSEPRSPSNEKLFF
D: NA
J: TRBJ1-4
size: NA
V: TRBV6-1

DNA: TGCAGCGTTGAATCAGACTATGGCTACACCTTC
CDR3: CSVESDYGYTF
D: NA
J: TRBJ1-2
size: NA
V: TRBV29-1

DNA: TGTGCCAGCAGCTCCCCGACAGGGCCACGAGATGAGCAGTTCTTC
CDR3: CASSSPTGPRDEQFF
D: TRBD1
J: TRBJ2-1
size: NA
V: TRBV7-2

DNA: TGTGCCATCAACGCCGACAGGGAACATGGCTACACCTTC
CDR3: CAINADREHGYTF
D: TRBD1
J: TRBJ1-2
size: NA
V: TRBV10-3

DNA: TGCAGTGCTAGTCCCCCGGGACTAGCGGGAGAGACCCAGTACTTC
CDR3: CSASPPGLAGETQYF
D: TRBD2
J: TRBJ2-5
size: NA
V: TRBV20-1

DNA: TGTGCCAGCAGTTTGGCCGGGACAGGGCGCTACGAGCAGTACTTC
CDR3: CASSLAGTGRYEQYF
D: TRBD1
J: TRBJ2-7
size: few
V: TRBV27

DNA: TGTGCCAGCAGCCAGACAGGGGTAAGGTCACCCCTCCACTTT
CDR3: CASSQTGVRSPLHF
D: TRBD1
J: TRBJ1-6
size: medium-sized
V: TRBV3-1/TRBV3-2

DNA: TGTGCCAGCAGTTCCGGCAGGGTTTGGACCTACGAGCAGTACTTC
CDR3: CASSSGRVWTYEQYF
D: NA
J: TRBJ2-7
size: once
V: TRBV6-5

DNA: TGTGCCAGCAGTTTGCGGGGGGGTTCCTACGAGCAGTACTTC
CDR3: CASSLRGGSYEQYF
D: TRBD2
J: TRBJ2-7
size: NA
V: TRBV28

DNA: TGTGCCAGCAGTTTTAATGGTGGAAACTATATAATCTTC
CDR3: CASSFNGGNYIIF
D: NA
J: TRBJ2-1
size: NA
V: TRBV27

DNA: TGTGCCAGCACCATAGGGGCGGCCCGTTCACCCCTCCACTTT
CDR3: CASTIGAARSPLHF
D: NA
J: TRBJ1-6
size: NA
V: TRBV27

DNA: TGTGCCATCAGTGAGCAGGGTTACGAGCAGTACTTC
CDR3: CAISEQGYEQYF
D: NA
J: TRBJ2-7
size: NA
V: TRBV10-3

DNA: TGTGCCAGCAGCTTAGGATCGCAGGTTAATGAAAAACTGTTTTTT
CDR3: CASSLGSQVNEKLFF
D: NA
J: TRBJ1-4
size: NA
V: TRBV5-5

DNA: TGTGCCAGCAGCGTGGGAGGGGAGACCTTGGGCACTGAAGCTTTCTTT
CDR3: CASSVGGETLGTEAFF
D: NA
J: TRBJ1-1
size: NA
V: TRBV9

DNA: TGTGCCAGCTCACCACAGGAGCCTTATGGCTACACCTTC
CDR3: CASSPQEPYGYTF
D: NA
J: TRBJ1-2
size: few
V: TRBV18

DNA: TGTGCCACCAGCACGGGACAGGGGCTGTTCGGCTACACCTTC
CDR3: CATSTGQGLFGYTF
D: TRBD1
J: TRBJ1-2
size: few
V: TRBV15

DNA: TGTGCCAGCAGCTTGCTCGGGGTGAACACTGAAGCTTTCTTT
CDR3: CASSLLGVNTEAFF
D: NA
J: TRBJ1-1
size: NA
V: TRBV11-3

DNA: TGCAGTGCTAGTCGCGGGAGGGACAATGAGCAGTTCTTC
CDR3: CSASRGRDNEQFF
D: TRBD2
J: TRBJ2-1
size: NA
V: TRBV20-1

DNA: TGTGCCAGCAGATCATTTACCGGGGAGCTGTTTTTT
CDR3: CASRSFTGELFF
D: NA
J: TRBJ2-2
size: NA
V: TRBV11-2

DNA: TGTGCCAGCATGGGAGGACTAGCGGGAGTTTTCGGCGGGGAGCTGTTTTTT
CDR3: CASMGGLAGVFGGELFF
D: TRBD2
J: TRBJ2-2
size: NA
V: TRBV7-9

DNA: TGTGCCAGCAGTATACTTAGCGGGAGCAATACAGATACGCAGTATTTT
CDR3: CASSILSGSNTDTQYF
D: TRBD2
J: TRBJ2-3
size: NA
V: TRBV25-1

DNA: TGTGCCAGCAGCCATTGGGACAGGTCCTACGAGCAGTACTTC
CDR3: CASSHWDRSYEQYF
D: TRBD1
J: TRBJ2-7
size: few
V: TRBV14

DNA: TGTGCCAGCAGCTTGGAAATTCAGGGCTCGAATGAAAAACTGTTTTTT
CDR3: CASSLEIQGSNEKLFF
D: NA
J: TRBJ1-4
size: NA
V: TRBV5-4

DNA: TGCGCCAGCAGCCAAGAGCAGGGTCCCGGGGCCAACGTCCTGACTTTC
CDR3: CASSQEQGPGANVLTF
D: NA
J: TRBJ2-6
size: NA
V: TRBV4-3

DNA: TGTGCCAGCAGACCTCACGGGTCCTCCTCTAACTATGGCTACACCTTC
CDR3: CASRPHGSSSNYGYTF
D: NA
J: TRBJ1-2
size: few
V: TRBV28

DNA: TGTGCCACCAGCAGAGAGCTAACGGGACAGGGTCCTTACAATGAGCAGTTCTTC
CDR3: CATSRELTGQGPYNEQFF
D: TRBD1
J: TRBJ2-1
size: once
V: TRBV15

DNA: TGTGCCAGTAGCAAGGACAAGTACAATGAGCAGTTCTTC
CDR3: CASSKDKYNEQFF
D: NA
J: TRBJ2-1
size: NA
V: TRBV19

DNA: TGTGCCAGCAGTTACCCTTACACCGGGGAGCTGTTTTTT
CDR3: CASSYPYTGELFF
D: NA
J: TRBJ2-2
size: NA
V: TRBV6-2/TRBV6-3

DNA: TGTGCCAGCAGCTTCCAGGGCGGTGTGGGGGAGCTGTTTTTT
CDR3: CASSFQGGVGELFF
D: NA
J: TRBJ2-2
size: few
V: TRBV5-6

DNA: TGTGCCAGCCAAGGCAGGATCTATGGCTACACCTTC
CDR3: CASQGRIYGYTF
D: NA
J: TRBJ1-2
size: NA
V: TRBV12-3/TRBV12-4

DNA: TGTGCCAGCAGCCAAGATAGACTATGGAACAATGAGCAGTTCTTC
CDR3: CASSQDRLWNNEQFF
D: NA
J: TRBJ2-1
size: NA
V: TRBV3-1/TRBV3-2

DNA: TGTGCCAGCAGCTTGAGGAGGAATTCGTTTCAAGAGACCCAGTACTTC
CDR3: CASSLRRNSFQETQYF
D: NA
J: TRBJ2-5
size: NA
V: TRBV5-6

DNA: TGCGCCAGCAGCCTCATCCAGGGAAATTCACCCCTCCACTTT
CDR3: CASSLIQGNSPLHF
D: NA
J: TRBJ1-6
size: NA
V: TRBV5-1